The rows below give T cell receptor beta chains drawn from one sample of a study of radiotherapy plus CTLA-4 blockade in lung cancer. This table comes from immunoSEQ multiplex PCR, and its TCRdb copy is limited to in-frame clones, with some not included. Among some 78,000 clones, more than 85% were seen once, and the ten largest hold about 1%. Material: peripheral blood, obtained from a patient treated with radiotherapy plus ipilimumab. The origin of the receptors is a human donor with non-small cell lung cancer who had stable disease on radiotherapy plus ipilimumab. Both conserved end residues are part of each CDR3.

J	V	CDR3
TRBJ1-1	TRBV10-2	CASSEARQNTEAFF
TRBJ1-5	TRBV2	CASSEDLNQPQHF
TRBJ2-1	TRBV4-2	CASTPGGNEQFF
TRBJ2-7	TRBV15	CATSRLTGFPEQYF
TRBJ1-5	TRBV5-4	CASSLGGVDQPQHF
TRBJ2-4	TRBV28	CASSLFLEGVAKNIQYF
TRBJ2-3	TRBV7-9	CASSFFSLSSTDTQYF
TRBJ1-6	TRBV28	CASSLWSGANSPLHF
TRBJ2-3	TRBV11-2	CASSLTGASTDTQYF
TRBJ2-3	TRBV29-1	CSVGGTGGTDTQYF
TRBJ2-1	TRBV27	CASSSLGTGSYNEQFF
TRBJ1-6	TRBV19	CASSIPGGNSPLHF
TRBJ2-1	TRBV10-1	CASSESGQGSNNEQFF
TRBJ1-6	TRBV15	CATSRDPGGLNSPLHF
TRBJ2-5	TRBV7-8	CASSLDEVQETQYF
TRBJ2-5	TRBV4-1	CASSQALGGETQYF
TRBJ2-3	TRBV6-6	CASSYSTGPQYF
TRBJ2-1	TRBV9	CASSAGAGSSYNEQFF
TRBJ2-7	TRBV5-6	CASSSYGTGGRTPSYEQYF
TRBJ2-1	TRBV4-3	CASSPGAGAVLDEQFF
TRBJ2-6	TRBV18	CASSRYSSSGANVLTF
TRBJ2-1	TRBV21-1	CASSGRDSIDNEQFF
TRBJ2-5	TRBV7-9	CASSPPFRQGQETQYF
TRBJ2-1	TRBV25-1	CASSLGGLTYNEQFF
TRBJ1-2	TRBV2	CASSSRNSFYGYTF
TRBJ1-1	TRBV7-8	CASSLVETEAFF
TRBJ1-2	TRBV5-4	CASSVVGEGLGYTF